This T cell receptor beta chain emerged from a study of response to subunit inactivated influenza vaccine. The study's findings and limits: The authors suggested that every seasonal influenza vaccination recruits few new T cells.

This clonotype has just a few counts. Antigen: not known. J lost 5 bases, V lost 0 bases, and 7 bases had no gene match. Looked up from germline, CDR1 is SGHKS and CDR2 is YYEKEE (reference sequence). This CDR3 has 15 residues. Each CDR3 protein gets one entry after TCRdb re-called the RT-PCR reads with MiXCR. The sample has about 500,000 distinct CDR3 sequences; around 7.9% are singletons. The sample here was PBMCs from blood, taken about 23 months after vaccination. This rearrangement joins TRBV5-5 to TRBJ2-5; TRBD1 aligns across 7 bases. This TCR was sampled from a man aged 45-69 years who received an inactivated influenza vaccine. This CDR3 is CASSLAGTDIETQYF. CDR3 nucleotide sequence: TGTGCCAGCAGCTTGGCCGGGACAGATATCGAGACCCAGTACTTC.